Below, 30 T cell receptor beta chains from the same sample are listed, as sequenced in a study of OX40 agonist ivuxolimab in advanced cancers. TCRdb's copy holds only in-frame clones and misses some; the assay was immunoSEQ multiplex PCR. In the table there are under 50,000 clones, more than 70% of which are singletons. The source was CD4+ or CD8+ T cells sorted from blood, collected in a trial of the OX40 agonist ivuxolimab. The receptors derive from an adult with an advanced solid tumor such as melanoma, head and neck, liver or kidney cancer.

The V gene is TRBV2, the J gene TRBJ1-6; perhaps TRBD1 as D (5 bases). The CDR3 contains 13 residues. The germline V and J ends were trimmed by 8 bases and 6 bases, with 11 bases remaining between them. CDR1 SNHLY and CDR2 FYNNEI come from the germline V gene. The CDR3 bases are TGTGCCAGCCGCGACAGAGCTAATTCACCCCTCCACTTT. Its translation is CASRDRANSPLHF.

The rearrangement joins TRBV19 to TRBJ1-1; D gene uncertain. There are 12 residues in the CDR3. CDR1 and CDR2 from the germline V gene are LNHDA and SQIVND (reference sequence). V was cut by 3 bases and J by 4 bases, with 6 bases left in between. The CDR3 DNA sequence: TGTGCCAGTAGTATGTCTACCACTGAAGCTTTCTTT. Protein: CASSMSTTEAFF.

This clone was counted a few times. This chain connects TRBV28 to TRBJ1-1; D remains ambiguous. The CDR3 length is 13 residues. The V and J ends lost 3 bases and 0 bases respectively, with 5 bases between them. CDR1 is MDHEN, CDR2 SYDVKM, per germline. This CDR3 reads CASSFPLNTEAFF. The CDR3 DNA reads TGTGCCAGCAGTTTCCCCTTGAACACTGAAGCTTTCTTT.

A note on this clone: Other DNA sequences in this sample translate to the same CDR3. V is TRBV11-2 and J is TRBJ1-2, with D possibly matching TRBD1 (6 bases). The CDR3 has 14 amino acids. Germline-derived CDR1 and CDR2 are SGHAT and FQNNGV. Trimming stripped 0 bases from V and 4 bases from J, with 9 bases between. The CDR3 DNA is TGTGCCAGCAGCTTAGAGGACAGTGGCTATGGCTACACCTTC. It encodes CASSLEDSGYGYTF.

V and J are TRBV9 and TRBJ2-5; no definite D call. This CDR3 contains 13 residues. Per the germline V gene, CDR1 is SGDLS and CDR2 is YYNGEE. The V end was cut by 0 bases, the J end by 5 bases, with 8 bases between. The CDR3 here is CASSVAPWETQYF. The CDR3 coding sequence is TGTGCCAGCAGCGTAGCCCCCTGGGAGACCCAGTACTTC.

This clone was found once. This chain uses TRBV29-1 with TRBJ1-1; D is uncertain. Deletions cut 7 bases from V and 0 bases from J, with 9 bases between. The CDR3 is 12 amino acids. Germline CDR1 SQVTM, CDR2 ANQGSEA. Here the CDR3 reads CSAQNMNTEAFF. The CDR3 region has the DNA TGCAGCGCACAGAACATGAACACTGAAGCTTTCTTT.

The chain combines TRBV27 with TRBJ1-2, with D possibly TRBD1 on 5 matching bases. The V gene's germline CDR1 is MNHEY and CDR2 SMNVEV (reference sequence). Trimming removed 4 bases at V and 7 bases at J, with 19 bases between. There are 15 residues in the CDR3. CDR3 sequence reads: CASSSTGRRGSGYTF. DNA of the CDR3: TGTGCCAGCAGTTCCACGGGACGGCGCGGGAGTGGCTACACCTTC.

The rearrangement uses TRBV25-1 and TRBJ2-3; the match to TRBD1 covers 9 bases. There are 18 residues in the CDR3. Germline V lookup: CDR1 MGHDK, CDR2 SYGVNS. The V and J ends lost 2 bases and 1 base, in that order; junction bases with no gene match: 10. The DNA of the CDR3 is TGTGCCAGCAGTGAAGTTAAAGGACAGGGGAGTGGCACAGATACGCAGTATTTT. This sequence encodes CASSEVKGQGSGTDTQYF.

V is TRBV5-3 and J is TRBJ2-7; 13 bases align to TRBD2. TRBV5-3 is assigned to the ORF class and has an uncertain function. With 4 bases clipped from V and 4 bases from J, the junction kept 8 bases outside the gene matches. There are 16 residues in the CDR3. For the CDR3, the DNA is TGTGCCAGAAGCCCTACGGGACTAGCGGGATCGTACGAGCAGTACTTC. This codes for CARSPTGLAGSYEQYF.

The genes are TRBV6-5 and TRBJ2-5, with TRBD2 identical over 7 bases. This CDR3 has 13 residues. Losses at the gene ends were 4 bases for V and 7 bases for J; bases not matched to a gene: 6. CDR1 and CDR2 from the germline V gene are MNHEY and SVGAGI. The CDR3 region is CASSSSGRGTQYF. Written as DNA, the CDR3 is TGTGCCAGCAGTTCCTCTGGGAGGGGGACCCAGTACTTC.

The rearrangement links TRBV30 to TRBJ2-6; perhaps TRBD1 as D (6 bases). With 4 bases removed from V and 1 base from J, the gap between germline ends came to 8 bases. CDR1 GTSNPN and CDR2 SVGIG come from the germline V gene (reference sequence). CDR3 length: 14 residues. As DNA, the CDR3 is TGTGCCTGGAATGGACAGTCTGGGGCCAACGTCCTGACTTTC. This sequence encodes CAWNGQSGANVLTF. The full variable domain, rest sourced from reference TRBV30 and TRBJ2-6, is SQTIHQWPATLVQPVGSPLSLECTVEGTSNPNLYWYRQAAGRGLQLLFYSVGIGQISSEVPQNLSASRPQDRQFILSSKKLLLSDSGFYLCAWNGQSGANVLTFGAGSRLTVL.

This chain uses TRBV28 with TRBJ1-1; D not resolved. CDR3 size: 11 residues. Germline V gene lookup returns CDR1 MDHEN and CDR2 SYDVKM. Between the trimmed V and J ends, which lost 8 bases and 2 bases, there was a span of 6 bases. The CDR3, as DNA: TGTGCCAGCGAGGGTAACACTGAAGCTTTCTTT. This sequence encodes CASEGNTEAFF. The full variable domain, completed using reference TRBV28 and TRBJ1-1, is DVKVTQSSRYLVKRTGEKVFLECVQDMDHENMFWYRQDPGLGLRLIYFSYDVKMKEKGDIPEGYSVSREKKERFSLILESASTNQTSMYLCASEGNTEAFFGQGTRLTVV.

The chain has TRBV5-6 and TRBJ2-1; TRBD1 aligns across 11 bases. CDR3 size: 14 residues. V lost 4 bases, J lost 12 bases, and 9 bases stayed unmatched. The germline V gene encodes CDR1 SGHDT and CDR2 YYEEEE. As DNA, the CDR3 is TGTGCCAGCAGCGCAGGACAGGGGGCGCGTCGGCAGTTCTTC. Amino acids: CASSAGQGARRQFF.

This clone was seen only a few times. The chain recombines TRBV5-1 with TRBJ2-3; no firm D call. This CDR3 contains 12 residues. Trimming pared 0 bases from V and 4 bases from J, leaving 3 bases between. Germline V CDR1 and CDR2: SGHRS, YFSETQ. The CDR3 loop reads CASSLDADTQYF. In DNA, the CDR3 is TGCGCCAGCAGCTTGGATGCAGATACGCAGTATTTT. The variable domain in full, completed from reference TRBV5-1 and TRBJ2-3, reads KAGVTQTPRYLIKTRGQQVTLSCSPISGHRSVSWYQQTPGQGLQFLFEYFSETQRNKGNFPGRFSGRQFSNSRSEMNVSTLELGDSALYLCASSLDADTQYFGPGTRLTVL.

V gene TRBV27 combines with J gene TRBJ2-7, with D maybe TRBD1 (6 bases). This CDR3 comprises 15 residues. V gave up 2 bases and J gave up 3 bases, with 14 bases separating them. Germline V gene data show CDR1 as MNHEY and CDR2 as SMNVEV (reference sequence). The CDR3 region is CASSLKGDGLYEQYF. CDR3 nucleotides: TGTGCCAGCAGTTTAAAGGGGGATGGCCTCTACGAGCAGTACTTC.

The chain recombines TRBV6-1 with TRBJ2-5, with D possibly matching TRBD2 (6 bases). Per germline, CDR1 MNHNS and CDR2 SASEGT. The CDR3 covers 16 residues. V was trimmed by 4 bases and J by 2 bases, leaving 17 bases between them. CDR3 region: CASSASLAGSQETQYF. The CDR3 DNA is TGTGCCAGCAGTGCCTCCCTCGCGGGATCTCAAGAGACCCAGTACTTC.

The chain is built from TRBV11-2 and TRBJ2-4, with TRBD1 identical over 10 bases. The CDR3 runs 17 residues. Germline lookup yields CDR1 SGHAT and CDR2 FQNNGV. J lost 0 bases, V lost 3 bases, and 5 bases had no gene match. The CDR3 spells CASSLDRGALAKNIQYF. The CDR3 DNA sequence: TGTGCCAGCAGCTTGGACAGGGGGGCCTTAGCCAAAAACATTCAGTACTTC.

This chain joins TRBV10-3 and TRBJ2-5; D call uncertain. The germline V gene has CDR1 ENHRY and CDR2 SYGVKD. V lost 4 bases to trimming and J lost 5 bases, with 11 bases between them. The CDR3 is 13 residues long. The CDR3 DNA reads as TGTGCCATCAGTGGGGCCTCCATGGAGACCCAGTACTTC. It codes for CAISGASMETQYF.

The CDR3 region has the DNA TGCGCCAGCAGCGGAATAGCGGGAGTCACCGGGGAGCTGTTTTTT. This codes for CASSGIAGVTGELFF. The chain recombines TRBV5-1 with TRBJ2-2; TRBD2 matches at 9 bases. Trimming at V came to 4 bases and at J to 4 bases, leaving 5 bases not matched to a gene. This CDR3 spans 15 amino acids. Looked up from germline, CDR1 is SGHRS and CDR2 is YFSETQ.

This rearrangement joins TRBV6-5 to TRBJ2-1; 10 nucleotides agree with TRBD1. The trim removed 7 bases at V and 9 bases at J, leaving 12 bases unmatched. The CDR3 consists of 15 residues. Germline loops: CDR1 MNHEY, CDR2 SVGAGI. For the CDR3, the DNA is TGTGCCAGCAATTGGGACAGGGGAAGAGGGGGTGAGCAGTTCTTC. Amino acid sequence: CASNWDRGRGGEQFF.

This chain joins TRBV10-3 and TRBJ2-5; 8 bases line up with TRBD2. The ends lost 4 bases at V and 2 bases at J; junction bases unmatched: 6. The CDR3 spans 15 residues. Per the germline V gene, CDR1 is ENHRY and CDR2 is SYGVKD. CDR3 protein: CAISAQAGAQETQYF. CDR3 nucleotide sequence: TGTGCCATCAGTGCTCAAGCGGGGGCTCAAGAGACCCAGTACTTC.

The chain is built from TRBV5-5 and TRBJ2-1; 7 positions match TRBD1. Germline-derived CDR1 and CDR2 are SGHKS and YYEKEE (reference sequence). The CDR3 runs to 16 residues. The junction had 10 bases not matched to a gene; V was cut back by 4 bases and J by 3 bases. CDR3 protein: CASSPHRGNVYNEQFF. The CDR3 region has the DNA TGTGCCAGCAGCCCACACAGGGGAAACGTCTACAATGAGCAGTTCTTC.

CDR3 residues: CASSQQAGTSGQNSYNEQFF. CDR3 nucleotide sequence: TGCGCCAGCAGCCAGCAAGCCGGGACTAGCGGGCAGAACTCCTACAATGAGCAGTTCTTC. The rearrangement links TRBV4-3 to TRBJ2-1; 12 bases line up with TRBD2. CDR1 is LGHNA, CDR2 YSLEER, per germline. The CDR3 sequence is 20 residues long. The trim removed 3 bases at V and 0 bases at J, leaving 12 bases unmatched.

The chain couples TRBV19 to TRBJ1-3, with 9 bases matching TRBD1. Germline CDR1 and CDR2: LNHDA and SQIVND (reference sequence). Losses at the gene ends were 3 bases for V and 1 base for J; bases not matched to a gene: 4. The CDR3 is made up of 16 amino acids. The CDR3 here is CASSIGGQGSGNTIYF. The CDR3 DNA sequence: TGTGCCAGTAGTATCGGCGGACAGGGGTCTGGAAACACCATATATTTT.

The chain employs TRBV7-9 and TRBJ1-3; D unclear. The V gene lost 5 bases and the J gene lost 3 bases, with 5 bases spanning the gap. The CDR3 length is 12 residues. The germline gives CDR1 SEHNR, CDR2 FQNEAQ (reference sequence). In nucleotides, the CDR3 is TGTGCCAGCAGCGGGTTTGGAAACACCATATATTTT. Protein product: CASSGFGNTIYF.

This chain joins TRBV7-9 and TRBJ2-1, with 11 bases matching TRBD1. The ends lost 3 bases at V and 9 bases at J; junction bases unmatched: 7. Per germline, CDR1 SEHNR and CDR2 FQNEAQ (reference sequence). This CDR3 region has 15 residues. CDR3 protein: CASSFGQGAEGEQFF. The DNA of the CDR3 is TGTGCCAGCAGCTTTGGACAGGGGGCTGAGGGTGAGCAGTTCTTC.

The chain recombines TRBV18 with TRBJ1-1; TRBD1 aligns across 7 bases. Germline V lookup: CDR1 KGHSH, CDR2 LQKENI. The CDR3 contains 13 residues. The V segment lost 1 base and the J segment 8 bases; nucleotides outside the gene matches: 4. The CDR3 reads CASSPLMDREAFF. The CDR3 nucleotides read TGTGCCAGCTCACCACTCATGGACAGGGAAGCTTTCTTT. Drawing the rest from reference TRBV18 and TRBJ1-1, the complete variable domain is NAGVMQNPRHLVRRRGQEARLRCSPMKGHSHVYWYRQLPEEGLKFMVYLQKENIIDESGMPKERFSAEFPKEGPSILRIQQVVRGDSAAYFCASSPLMDREAFFGQGTRLTVV.

The gene calls are TRBV19 and TRBJ2-7, with 7 bases that match TRBD1. This CDR3 region has 14 residues. V lost 4 bases, J lost 3 bases, and 6 bases stayed unmatched. Germline loops: CDR1 LNHDA, CDR2 SQIVND (reference sequence). DNA of the CDR3: TGTGCCAGTAGTAACGACAGGGTCTTCTACGAGCAGTACTTC. Encoded protein: CASSNDRVFYEQYF.

This rearrangement joins TRBV9 to TRBJ2-5, with a possible D match to TRBD1 (5 bases). The CDR3 spans 16 residues. Germline CDR1 SGDLS, CDR2 YYNGEE. V was shortened by 0 bases and J by 5 bases, with 17 bases between the two germline ends. CDR3 in amino acids: CASSVGGSLRGETQYF. As DNA, the CDR3 is TGTGCCAGCAGCGTAGGTGGTAGCCTTAGGGGCGAGACCCAGTACTTC.

The J gene is TRBJ2-7, the V gene TRBV30; TRBD1 matches 10 bases. Germline lookup yields CDR1 GTSNPN and CDR2 SVGIG (reference sequence). The CDR3 spans 15 residues. V lost 1 base, J lost 2 bases, and 5 bases stayed unmatched. The CDR3 is CAWSGTGGGPYEQYF. The CDR3 DNA reads TGTGCCTGGAGTGGGACAGGGGGGGGCCCCTACGAGCAGTACTTC.